The 4 T cell receptor beta chains below all came from one sample that was sequenced in a study of a mutant IDH1 vaccine in newly diagnosed glioma. Time point given: week 23, last vaccination. A 20-mer mutant IDH1 peptide at 300 ug was injected subcutaneously with topical imiquimod. For these TCRs, the target antigens are not known. Method: immunoSEQ multiplex PCR; TCRdb's copy keeps in-frame clones and lacks some. The sample has tens of thousands of clones, 84% seen once; the top ten hold about 14%. Specimen: PBMCs, collected from a glioma patient whose treatment included an IDH1 peptide vaccine. These receptors originate from a man younger than 35 with glioma.

The CDR3 here is CASGSNYNSPLHF. The CDR3 nucleotides are TGTGCCAGCGGGAGTAATTATAATTCACCCCTCCACTTT. The chain joins TRBV9 to TRBJ1-6; D is unclear. The germline V gene encodes CDR1 SGDLS and CDR2 YYNGEE. The CDR3 consists of 13 residues. Between the trimmed V and J ends, which lost 7 bases and 4 bases, there was a span of 9 bases.

This clone was recorded many times. The V and J genes are TRBV6-4 and TRBJ2-3; D assignment may be TRBD1 or TRBD2 (6 bases each). V was pared by 0 bases and J by 3 bases, with 10 bases between. The CDR3 runs 15 residues. CDR1 and CDR2 (germline): MRHNA, SNTAGT. CDR3 nucleotides: TGTGCCAGCAGTGACTCGCAAGGGGGGACAGATACGCAGTATTTT. Protein product: CASSDSQGGTDTQYF.

The chain has TRBV19 and TRBJ1-3; maybe TRBD1 (6 bases). The CDR3 length is 15 residues. Trimming stripped 10 bases from V and 0 bases from J, with 16 bases between. Germline CDR1 and CDR2: LNHDA and SQIVND (reference sequence). The CDR3 sequence: CATRDKAYSGNTIYF. In nucleotides, the CDR3 is TGTGCCACCCGGGACAAAGCTTACTCTGGAAACACCATATATTTT.

This clone was observed once. This rearrangement joins TRBV14 to TRBJ2-3; D remains unclear. Trimming cost V 5 bases and J 4 bases, with 10 bases left between them. The germline CDR1 and CDR2 sequences are SGHDN and FVKESK. This CDR3 spans 13 amino acids. The CDR3: CASSALRADTQYF. The CDR3 DNA follows: TGTGCCAGCAGCGCCCTCCGAGCAGATACGCAGTATTTT.